Given below is one TCR beta chain in context. The data belong to a study of blood T cell repertoires in COVID-19. As for the study in general: Researchers got acute and convalescent COVID-19 samples from the United States, Italy and Spain.

Profiled with immunoSEQ multiplex PCR; TCRdb holds only in-frame clones, not every one. The top ten hold approximately 4.2% of the sample, which has approximately 290,000 clones, 80% to 90% seen once. The CDR3 runs to 15 residues. Germline trimming cut 5 bases from V and 4 bases from J; bases unmatched to any gene: 4. Germline V gene data show CDR1 as MNHEY and CDR2 as SVGAGI. The sequence was collected from a woman aged 30 to 39 who had recovered from COVID-19. Sequencing input: PBMCs or T cells enriched from blood (not recorded which). The V gene is TRBV6-5, the J gene TRBJ2-3, with 12 bases identical to TRBD2. In nucleotides, the CDR3 is TGTGCCAGCAGTACGACTAGCGGGGGACCAGATACGCAGTATTTT. Protein sequence: CASSTTSGGPDTQYF.